This record concerns one TCR beta chain sequence. This clonotype was observed a few times. No antigen is known for it. No base quality values were provided; no much bigger clone lies one nucleotide off. Ophthalmopathy patients had moderately to severely active disease, Clinical Activity Score of at least 3, NOSPECS grade of at least 4, and duration under 3 months. The study excluded patients with uncontrolled infections, other autoimmune diseases, pregnancy or lactation. Diagnoses were based on clinical symptoms, serum thyroxine and TRAb, thyroid ultrasound and orbital computed tomography. Ficoll-Paque density gradient centrifugation was used to isolate PBMCs from around 9.1 ml of fresh peripheral blood. Total RNA was extracted using Trizol reagent, and RNA quality was assessed on an Agilent 2100 Bioanalyzer. Ends trimmed: V by 5 bases, J by 2 bases; bases unmatched to a gene: 8. The germline V gene yields MNHNS for CDR1 and SASEGT for CDR2. From the cysteine through the phenylalanine, the CDR3 covers 15 amino acids. The retained sequence is limited to the CDR3, 45 bases, with the frame set at the first base.

These data come from a study of T cells in Graves' hyperthyroidism and ophthalmopathy (dated by TCRdb to between 2018 and 2021). A note on the overall study: Peripheral blood samples were taken at initial diagnosis, before any treatment was given. To identify TCR V-J signatures that set the groups apart, the researchers used a discovery cohort of about a hundred patients, made up of 43 with Graves' ophthalmopathy and some 55 with stable Graves' hyperthyroidism. Prospective prediction of ophthalmopathy was tested in an independent validation cohort of approximately 19 hyperthyroidism patients and 15 to 17 patients who later progressed to ophthalmopathy. The roughly 100 discovery patients were divided at random into training and test sets in a 7:3 ratio. In six Graves' hyperthyroidism patients, the study also compared T-cell repertoires from thyroid tissue with T-cell repertoires from blood. After sampling, hyperthyroidism patients received methimazole starting at 30 mg daily, and ophthalmopathy patients received high-dose intravenous methylprednisolone. The paper reports TCR Vbeta CDR3 sequencing of some 140 peripheral blood samples: approximately 43 ophthalmopathy, under 85 hyperthyroidism and some 17 progressor patients. Study-wide findings and limitations: In validation, progression to ophthalmopathy was predicted by the model with approximately 67% sensitivity and around 75% specificity, a median of 6.5 months before onset. Most expanded thyroid clonotypes (frequency above 0.001) were also detected in blood, suggesting blood repertoires may reflect thyroid immune responses. No statistical method was used to set the sample size in advance, and investigators knew the group allocation. A model built on a 13 V-J signature distinguished ophthalmopathy from stable hyperthyroidism, reaching 85% to 90% sensitivity and around 81% specificity in cross-validation and 80%/75% in testing.

The TCR beta CDR3 regions were amplified from RNA transcripts. The TCR CDR3 was subjected to a first round of RT-PCR using the HTBI primer set and the Qiagen OneStep RT-PCR kit. Libraries were constructed in a second round of multiplex PCR, after which size selection and purification were performed. Sequencing of the libraries was done on an Illumina HiSeq2000 using paired-end 100 bp reads. In the source study's methods: SOAPnuke was used to process the raw data, with reads discarded if the reads contained adapters or uncalled bases, had a mean Phred below 15, or lacked an exact constant-primer or identifier match. High-quality paired reads were merged using COPE v1.2.5, and each unique nucleotide sequence was defined as a clonotype. Clonotypes were aligned to IMGT TRBV, TRBD and TRBJ reference segments using MiTCR v1.1. The analysis included only V-J combinations with a frequency above 0.0001, which together covered approximately 99% of the repertoires. The TCS score was defined as the ratio of F50 (clonal expansion) to E x V (chaos), calculated using BLOSUM62-based TCRdist between CDR3 peptides within each V-J. Welch's t-statistics and random forest reduced 514 V-J features to roughly 13, which were used in a naive Bayes classifier (R e1071). Using fastp at Q25 and MiXCR, TCRdb reprocessed the public reads and kept productive beta chains. Identical CDR3 proteins give one entry, which carries the most common genes and DNA. TCRdb, not the authors, supplied the V and J calls. The sample table shows about 370,000 distinct CDR3 sequences, and 13% to 15% are seen once. Of the sample, around 20% falls within the top ten clones.

The sequence derives from a woman aged 55 to 70 with Graves' ophthalmopathy. Sequenced: blood. The sequence is built from TRBV6-1 and TRBJ1-2; TRBD1 matches 7 bases in the middle. The CDR3 reads as follows: CASSRTGNLNYGYTF. The DNA is as follows: TGTGCCAGCAGTCGGACAGGCAACTTGAACTATGGCTACACCTTC.